This paragraph reports one T cell receptor beta chain. The sample originates from a study of low-dose radiotherapy and immunotherapy resistance in tumors. In the study overall: Cohort 1 received 0.5 Gy per fraction every 2 weeks, totaling 6.5 Gy. With 1 Gy per fraction every two weeks, Cohort 2 accumulated 13 Gy across 26 weeks. Intravenous nivolumab 240 mg every two weeks plus ipilimumab 1 mg/kg every six weeks was given to patients. Cyclophosphamide went in intravenously at 200 mg/m2 every two weeks, one day before radiation and immunotherapy.

TRAV- and TRBV-specific primers, spanning alpha and beta chains, primed first-strand cDNA. TCRs were put through around 20 PCR cycles of amplification with Phusion. A constant-region primer and the V-primer adapter served as the primer pair. TCRdb reprocessed the reads via MiXCR and lists one record per CDR3 protein. The table lists roughly 19,000 distinct CDR3 sequences, about 74% of them singletons. The CDR3 has 17 residues. Trimming took off 6 bases at V and 5 bases at J, with 23 bases between the two ends. Germline values: CDR1 MNHEY, CDR2 SMNVEV (reference sequence). This TCR derives from a human donor with advanced metastatic prostate, ovarian, gallbladder or colorectal cancer (not recorded which). This table probably holds off-target reads from a library built for another chain. The chain is built from TRBV27 and TRBJ2-1; D may be TRBD1 (5 bases). The CDR3 sequence is CASSRIGMTARHNEQFF. The DNA for the CDR3 is TGTGCCAGCAGCCGCATAGGTATGACAGCGCGCCACAATGAGCAGTTCTTC.